These T cell receptor beta chains were read from a single sample in a study of cytomegalovirus exposure and HLA in healthy donors. Sequencing used immunoSEQ multiplex PCR; TCRdb keeps in-frame clones, though not all of them. In the table there are around 170,000 clones, approximately 88% of which are singletons. Sequences were obtained from PBMCs. Source of these receptors: a woman in her late teens or twenties in good health and CMV-seronegative. Each CDR3 is given with its conserved first and last residue. The D gene is left open where the match is weak. Clone size is shown for a subset of rows, as once, few, many or a class of expanded clone.

>TRBJ1-1|TRBD1|NA|TRBV10-1|15
CASSDLTGAGTEAFF
TGCGCCAGCAGTGATCTGACAGGGGCCGGCACTGAAGCTTTCTTT
>TRBJ2-2|NA|NA|TRBV11-2|16
CASSSYRDLDTGELFF
TGTGCCAGCAGCTCCTACAGGGATTTAGACACCGGGGAGCTGTTTTTT
>TRBJ1-2|NA|NA|TRBV21-1|12
CASRRGRYGYTF
TGTGCCAGCCGGCGGGGAAGGTATGGCTACACCTTC
>TRBJ1-1|NA|NA|TRBV6-5|14
CASSYSRGNTEAFF
TGTGCCAGCAGTTACTCACGAGGGAACACTGAAGCTTTCTTT
>TRBJ1-5|TRBD1|few|TRBV7-9|16
CASSSGQGDSNQPQHF
TGTGCCAGCAGCTCCGGACAGGGCGATAGCAATCAGCCCCAGCATTTT
>TRBJ1-2|TRBD1|NA|TRBV30|14
CAWSVQGTGKGYTF
TGTGCCTGGAGTGTACAGGGGACAGGGAAAGGCTACACCTTC
>TRBJ2-5|NA|few|TRBV6-1|15
CASSEQPRGQETQYF
TGTGCCAGCAGTGAACAGCCTAGGGGCCAAGAGACCCAGTACTTC
>TRBJ2-5|NA|NA|TRBV5-6|13
CASRGSGQETQYF
TGTGCCAGCAGAGGGTCGGGGCAAGAGACCCAGTACTTC
>TRBJ1-2|TRBD1|NA|TRBV19|13
CASNDRGHYGYTF
TGTGCCAGTAATGACAGGGGGCACTATGGCTACACCTTC
>TRBJ1-2|TRBD1|NA|TRBV9|15
CASSVEAGGLYGYTF
TGTGCCAGCAGCGTAGAGGCAGGGGGCCTATATGGCTACACCTTC
>TRBJ1-1|TRBD1|NA|TRBV6-5|15
CASRLRQGYYTEAFF
TGTGCCAGCAGACTACGACAGGGGTACTACACTGAAGCTTTCTTT
>TRBJ1-2|TRBD1|NA|TRBV5-1|14
CASSLGQGAYGYTF
TGCGCCAGCAGCTTGGGGCAGGGGGCTTATGGCTACACCTTC
>TRBJ2-5|TRBD1|NA|TRBV10-3|13
CAISDRQGETQYF
TGTGCCATCAGCGATAGACAGGGAGAGACCCAGTACTTC
>TRBJ1-1|TRBD1|NA|TRBV7-9|15
CASSSGQGTNTEAFF
TGTGCCAGCAGCTCCGGACAGGGGACGAACACTGAAGCTTTCTTT
>TRBJ1-3|TRBD1|NA|TRBV7-8|16
CASSSRQGLSGNTIYF
TGTGCCAGCAGCTCCCGACAGGGCCTATCTGGAAACACCATATATTTT
>TRBJ2-7|NA|NA|TRBV6-7|15
CASSYCEGGKAEQYF
TGTGCCAGCAGTTATTGTGAAGGGGGTAAGGCCGAGCAGTACTTC
>TRBJ1-4|NA|NA|TRBV28|13
CASRGTPLEKLFF
TGTGCCAGCAGGGGGACTCCGCTAGAAAAACTGTTTTTT
>TRBJ2-1|NA|NA|TRBV7-2|13
CASSPGGYNEQFF
TGTGCCAGCAGTCCGGGCGGGTACAATGAGCAGTTCTTC
>TRBJ1-4|TRBD1|NA|TRBV6-5|16
CASSYGVTGVFEKLFF
TGTGCCAGCAGTTACGGAGTGACAGGGGTTTTTGAAAAACTGTTTTTT
>TRBJ1-5|NA|NA|TRBV6-1|16
CASSDPAGGNNQPQHF
TGTGCCAGCAGTGATCCCGCGGGGGGTAACAATCAGCCCCAGCATTTT
>TRBJ1-3|NA|NA|TRBV10-2|17
CASSKKGGGGSGNTIYF
TGCGCCAGCAGTAAGAAAGGAGGCGGGGGCTCTGGAAACACCATATATTTT
>TRBJ1-4|NA|NA|TRBV28|14
CASRVGGSKEKLFF
TGTGCCAGCAGGGTGGGAGGGTCAAAAGAAAAACTGTTTTTT
>TRBJ2-6|TRBD1|NA|TRBV11-3|18
CASATGQGIPSGANGLTF
TGTGCCAGCGCCACTGGACAGGGAATTCCCTCTGGGGCCAACGGCCTGACTTTC
>TRBJ2-7|TRBD1|NA|TRBV5-6|15
CASSAWTGVDYEQYF
TGTGCCAGCAGCGCCTGGACAGGAGTCGACTACGAGCAGTACTTC
>TRBJ2-5|TRBD1|NA|TRBV14|15
CASSRSTGGRETQYF
TGTGCCAGCAGCCGATCAACAGGGGGTCGAGAGACCCAGTACTTC
>TRBJ2-2|TRBD1|once|TRBV18|16
CASSLRTGSNTGELFF
TGTGCCAGCTCACTACGGACAGGGAGTAACACCGGGGAGCTGTTTTTT
>TRBJ2-7|TRBD1|once|TRBV27|15
CASSMTGWGTYEQYF
TGTGCCAGCAGTATGACAGGGTGGGGGACCTACGAGCAGTACTTC
>TRBJ2-7|NA|NA|TRBV5-1|15
CASSSQLGMGYEQYF
TGCGCCAGCAGCTCGCAACTAGGGATGGGCTACGAGCAGTACTTC
>TRBJ2-7|NA|NA|TRBV14|11
CASSQLYEQYF
TGTGCCAGCAGCCAACTATACGAGCAGTACTTC
>TRBJ2-3|NA|NA|TRBV6-5|14
CASSYSLGLVTQYF
TGTGCCAGCAGTTACTCCCTGGGCTTGGTTACGCAGTATTTT
>TRBJ1-2|TRBD1|NA|TRBV28|15
CASSTTGGADYGYTF
TGTGCCAGCAGTACAACAGGGGGCGCTGACTATGGCTACACCTTC
>TRBJ2-5|NA|NA|TRBV6-4|12
CASSSSRCSQYF
TGTGCCAGCAGTTCTTCCAGGTGTTCCCAGTACTTC
>TRBJ1-2|TRBD1|NA|TRBV7-8|15
CASSLGQGFYYGYTF
TGTGCCAGCAGCTTAGGACAGGGTTTCTATTATGGCTACACCTTC
>TRBJ2-7|NA|NA|TRBV30|11
CAWSRQYEQYF
TGTGCCTGGAGCCGACAGTACGAGCAGTACTTC
>TRBJ2-1|TRBD1|NA|TRBV5-1|16
CASSLDRGQVYNEQFF
TGCGCCAGCAGCTTGGACAGGGGGCAGGTCTACAATGAGCAGTTCTTC
>TRBJ2-7|NA|NA|TRBV11-3|13
CASALGGAIVQYF
TGTGCCAGCGCCTTGGGGGGGGCCATTGTGCAGTACTTC
>TRBJ1-2|NA|NA|TRBV5-1|15
CASSLVVWPDYGYTF
TGCGCCAGCAGCTTGGTTGTATGGCCAGACTATGGCTACACCTTC
>TRBJ1-6|NA|NA|TRBV7-9|16
CASSLQDSGGNSPLHF
TGTGCCAGCAGCTTACAAGACAGCGGGGGAAATTCACCCCTCCACTTT
>TRBJ1-5|NA|NA|TRBV28|14
CASMNWQGNQPQHF
TGTGCCAGCATGAACTGGCAGGGAAATCAGCCCCAGCATTTT
>TRBJ1-2|TRBD1|NA|TRBV5-6|15
CASSSTPTGGYGYTF
TGTGCCAGCAGCTCCACCCCAACAGGGGGATATGGCTACACCTTC
>TRBJ2-2|NA|medium-sized|TRBV6-4|14
CASSGGANTGELFF
TGTGCCAGCAGTGGCGGGGCGAACACCGGGGAGCTGTTTTTT
>TRBJ2-7|TRBD1|NA|TRBV5-1|14
CASSSDRGLGEQYF
TGCGCCAGCAGTTCCGACAGGGGCCTAGGAGAGCAGTACTTC
>TRBJ2-1|TRBD1|NA|TRBV28|13
CASSTTGSDEQFF
TGTGCCAGCAGTACGACAGGGTCCGATGAGCAGTTCTTC
>TRBJ1-2|NA|NA|TRBV20-1|11
CSARVAHGYTF
TGCAGTGCCAGGGTGGCGCATGGCTACACCTTC
>TRBJ1-5|NA|NA|TRBV21-1|13
CASQFLPNQPQHF
TGTGCCAGCCAGTTCCTGCCGAATCAGCCCCAGCATTTT
>TRBJ1-1|TRBD1|NA|TRBV11-3|14
CASSARTGNTEAFF
TGTGCCAGCAGCGCACGGACAGGGAACACTGAAGCTTTCTTT
>TRBJ1-1|TRBD1|NA|TRBV7-8|14
CASSLTGTGNEAFF
TGTGCCAGCAGCCTAACCGGGACAGGGAACGAAGCTTTCTTT
>TRBJ1-1|NA|NA|TRBV19|13
CASSIYLNTEAFF
TGTGCCAGTAGTATCTATTTGAACACTGAAGCTTTCTTT
>TRBJ1-1|TRBD1|NA|TRBV6-6|15
CASSGGTGRRTEAFF
TGTGCCAGCAGTGGGGGGACAGGGAGACGCACTGAAGCTTTCTTT
>TRBJ1-3|NA|once|TRBV11-2|15
CASSLDGSSGNTIYF
TGTGCCAGCAGCTTAGATGGGAGTTCTGGAAACACCATATATTTT
>TRBJ1-1|NA|NA|TRBV19|14
CAISTREENTEAFF
TGTGCCATCAGTACGAGGGAAGAGAACACTGAAGCTTTCTTT
>TRBJ1-2|NA|NA|TRBV6-1|14
CASSPLSQGSGYTF
TGTGCCAGCAGTCCCCTTAGCCAGGGTAGCGGCTACACCTTC
>TRBJ1-5|TRBD1|NA|TRBV19|17
CASSIRGDRGPNQPQHF
TGTGCCAGTAGTATCAGAGGGGACAGGGGGCCGAATCAGCCCCAGCATTTT
>TRBJ1-2|TRBD1|NA|TRBV6-6|12
CASRQTGYGYTF
TGTGCCAGCAGGCAGACAGGGTATGGCTACACCTTC
>TRBJ1-2|TRBD1|NA|TRBV28|15
CASRHRQGEGSGYTF
TGTGCCAGCAGACATCGACAGGGGGAAGGATCGGGCTACACCTTC
>TRBJ1-2|NA|NA|TRBV29-1|14
CSVEESRVDYGYTF
TGCAGCGTTGAAGAATCTCGCGTTGACTATGGCTACACCTTC
>TRBJ2-1|NA|few|TRBV5-1|13
CATSGKVDNEQFF
TGCGCCACCTCAGGGAAGGTGGACAATGAGCAGTTCTTC
>TRBJ2-3|TRBD2|NA|TRBV25-1|18
CASSEYRSSGVPTDTQYF
TGTGCCAGCAGTGAATATAGGTCCAGCGGGGTTCCCACAGATACGCAGTATTTT
>TRBJ2-3|TRBD2|NA|TRBV27|16
CASSLGASGGADTQYF
TGTGCCAGCAGTCTGGGGGCTAGCGGGGGTGCAGATACGCAGTATTTT